This note documents a single TCR beta chain sequence. J gave up 3 bases and V 4 bases, and 5 bases lay outside the gene matches. Germline loops: CDR1 KGHSH, CDR2 LQKENI. The CDR3 has 14 amino acids. Using immunoSEQ multiplex PCR, the repertoire was profiled, and TCRdb retains in-frame clones only, with some absent. The sample gives 60,000 to 75,000 clones, around 77% of which show up once; roughly 15% is in the top ten. This sample was included in a study of radiotherapy plus CTLA-4 blockade in lung cancer. Specimen: peripheral blood, collected from a patient treated with radiotherapy plus ipilimumab. The origin of this receptor is a human donor with non-small cell lung cancer whose response to radiotherapy plus ipilimumab could not be evaluated. Some clones in this sample may be carry-over from other donors' samples. V is TRBV18 and J is TRBJ2-5; 7 nucleotides line up with TRBD1. In nucleotides, the CDR3 is TGTGCCAGCTCACTAAGAACAGGGGAAGAGACCCAGTACTTC. Translated: CASSLRTGEETQYF.